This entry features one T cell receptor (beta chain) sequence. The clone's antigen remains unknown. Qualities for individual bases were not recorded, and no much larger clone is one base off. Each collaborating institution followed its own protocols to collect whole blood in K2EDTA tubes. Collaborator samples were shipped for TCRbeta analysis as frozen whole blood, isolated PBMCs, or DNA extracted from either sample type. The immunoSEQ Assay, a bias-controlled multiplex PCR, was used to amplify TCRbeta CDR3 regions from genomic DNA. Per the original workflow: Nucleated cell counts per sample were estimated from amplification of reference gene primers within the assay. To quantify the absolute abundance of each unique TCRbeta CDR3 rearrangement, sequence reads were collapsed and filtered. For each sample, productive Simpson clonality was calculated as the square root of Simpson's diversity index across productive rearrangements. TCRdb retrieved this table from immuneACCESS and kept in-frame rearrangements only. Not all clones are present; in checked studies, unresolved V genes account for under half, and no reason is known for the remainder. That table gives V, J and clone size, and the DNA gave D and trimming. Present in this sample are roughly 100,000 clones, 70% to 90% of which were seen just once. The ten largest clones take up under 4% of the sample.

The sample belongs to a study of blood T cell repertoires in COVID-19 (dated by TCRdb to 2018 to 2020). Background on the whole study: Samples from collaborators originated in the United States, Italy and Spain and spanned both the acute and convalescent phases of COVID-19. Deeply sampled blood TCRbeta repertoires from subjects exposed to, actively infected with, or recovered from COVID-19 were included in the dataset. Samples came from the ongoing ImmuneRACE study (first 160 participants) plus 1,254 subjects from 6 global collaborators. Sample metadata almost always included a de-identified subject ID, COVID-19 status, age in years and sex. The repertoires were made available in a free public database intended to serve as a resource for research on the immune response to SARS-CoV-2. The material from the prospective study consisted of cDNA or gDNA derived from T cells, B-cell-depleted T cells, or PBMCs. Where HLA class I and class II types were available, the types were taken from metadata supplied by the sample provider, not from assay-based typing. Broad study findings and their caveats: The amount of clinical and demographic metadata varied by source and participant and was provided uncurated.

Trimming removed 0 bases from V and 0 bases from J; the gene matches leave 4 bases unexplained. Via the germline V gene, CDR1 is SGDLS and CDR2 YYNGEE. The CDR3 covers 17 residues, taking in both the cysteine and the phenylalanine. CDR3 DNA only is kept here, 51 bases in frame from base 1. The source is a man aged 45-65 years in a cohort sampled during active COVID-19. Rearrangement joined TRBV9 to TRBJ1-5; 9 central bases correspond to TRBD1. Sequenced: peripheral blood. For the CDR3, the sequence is CASSVGTGDSSNQPQHF. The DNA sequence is TGTGCCAGCAGCGTAGGGACAGGGGATTCTAGCAATCAGCCCCAGCATTTT.